This TCR beta chain was found in a study of T-cell memory formation after mild COVID-19. Sample barcodes and UMIs were carried by the TCR alpha and TCR beta cDNA libraries that 5'RACE generated with constant-segment primers. TCRdb used MiXCR to reprocess the 5' RACE reads, holding one entry per CDR3 protein. There are around 390,000 distinct CDR3 sequences in the sample; 16% occur only once, and 20% to 25% lies in the top ten. Whole-study results and caveats: CD4+ contracting clones were mainly CM and EM; CD8+ ones, EMRA. Pre-infection memory contained some responding clones, which suggested that cross-reactive memory had joined. Day 15 to 85 contractors were CD4/CD8 balanced; later expanders leaned CD4+.

CDR3 length: 15 amino acids. V shed 4 bases and J shed 0 bases, with 12 bases lying between them. This clonotype was detected a few times. Its antigen remains unknown. The TCR comes from a man aged 18-30 years who had mild COVID-19 (a few samples of this study predate the infection). Cell type and time point are not known. The rearrangement uses TRBV12-3 or TRBV12-4 and TRBJ1-1; no reliable D call. Material: PBMCs or a T cell subset sorted from them (not recorded which). Here the CDR3 DNA reads TGTGCCAGCAGTTCCCGAGTTTTAGTGAACACTGAAGCTTTCTTT. It specifies CASSSRVLVNTEAFF.